Listed below are T cell receptor beta chains from one sample, sequenced in a study of shared clonotypes between healthy human individuals. Clones were read by immunoSEQ multiplex PCR, and TCRdb kept only the in-frame ones, dropping some. The sample gives roughly 2 million clones, 90% to 95% of which show up once; 0.13% is in the top ten. Sequencing used naive CD4+ T cells sorted from blood. Receptor source: a man between 18 and 35 years old in good health. CDR3s include the opening cysteine and the closing phenylalanine or tryptophan.

v_gene	j_gene	len	CDR3aa
TRBV6-1	TRBJ2-3	15	CASSGSGVITDTQYF
TRBV5-1	TRBJ1-5	16	CASSLDGAGGGQPQHF
TRBV30	TRBJ2-5	11	CAWSLVGTQYF
TRBV4-2	TRBJ2-5	16	CASSQGNGGAPETQYF
TRBV30	TRBJ2-2	12	CAWSVNTGVLFF
TRBV6-5	TRBJ1-6	14	CASSYRGAISPLHF
TRBV11-2	TRBJ2-3	16	CASSLDPGGGIDTQYF
TRBV30	TRBJ2-3	14	CAWGLAGFTDTQYF
TRBV30	TRBJ2-5	15	CAWSLGTSVIETQYF
TRBV2	TRBJ2-5	14	CASSEAGLGETQYF
TRBV4-1	TRBJ2-2	15	CASSQPGSDTGELFF
TRBV4-1	TRBJ2-7	15	CASSQEDRGSYEQYF
TRBV7-3	TRBJ2-1	13	CASSPGLGREQFF
TRBV11-2	TRBJ2-2	16	CASSLIRTLGTGELFF
TRBV2	TRBJ2-2	14	CASEQGSNTGELFF